Following are 16 T cell receptor beta chains from one sample sequenced in a study of blood T cells in healthy people across ages. The use of a sample-barcoded 5' primer and a J-beta primer mix characterized a second PCR of about 6 to 11 cycles. Each CDR3 protein is one row after TCRdb ran MiXCR on the 5' RACE reads. The profile covers 650,000 to 1,000,000 distinct CDR3 sequences, with roughly 35% appearing a single time and 13% taken by the ten largest. Sequenced material: blood. Receptor source: a man between 18 and 29 years old in good health.

This clonotype showed up many times. The chain employs TRBV20-1 and TRBJ1-4, with D hard to call. V shed 5 bases and J shed 0 bases, with 10 bases lying between them. Germline V CDR1 and CDR2: DFQATT, SNEGSKA (reference sequence). The CDR3 is 14 residues long. CDR3 residues: CSALRFATNEKLFF. The CDR3 nucleotides are TGCAGTGCTTTACGATTTGCAACTAATGAAAAACTGTTTTTT.

Comments on this clonotype: This sequence may be a read error, since a much larger clone differs from it by one base. The V call is TRBV7-2, the J call TRBJ2-5; D remains ambiguous. The DNA end favors TRBJ2-1, so the J call may be wrong. Germline values: CDR1 SGHTA, CDR2 FQGNSA. There are 14 residues in the CDR3. The CDR3: CASTYDVVQETQFF. The CDR3 region has the DNA TGTGCCAGCACCTACGATGTAGTCCAAGAGACCCAGTTCTTC.

The genes are TRBV7-9 and TRBJ1-1; D perhaps matches TRBD1 (5 bases). The V end was cut by 5 bases, the J end by 0 bases, with 13 bases between. Germline V gene data show CDR1 as SEHNR and CDR2 as FQNEAQ (reference sequence). This CDR3 is built from 15 residues. This CDR3 is CASSPSGILNTEAFF. CDR3 in DNA: TGTGCCAGCAGCCCCTCAGGGATTTTGAACACTGAAGCTTTCTTT.

The chain carries TRBV2 and TRBJ2-7; the match to TRBD2 covers 9 bases. CDR3 length: 15 residues. CDR1 and CDR2 (germline): SNHLY, FYNNEI. J gave up 1 base and V 3 bases, and 4 bases lay outside the gene matches. The CDR3 loop is CASSEGREGSYEQYF. As DNA, the CDR3 is TGTGCCAGCAGTGAGGGGCGGGAGGGGTCCTACGAGCAGTACTTC.

The chain couples TRBV20-1 to TRBJ1-1, with TRBD1 as a possible D gene (5 bases). V was clipped by 7 bases and J by 3 bases, with 12 bases between them. CDR1 and CDR2 (germline): DFQATT, SNEGSKA (reference sequence). There are 12 residues in the CDR3. The chain's CDR3 is CSGILGDTEAFF. The CDR3 DNA sequence: TGCAGTGGAATCCTGGGGGACACTGAAGCTTTCTTT.

In its sample, this clonotype was seen a few times. CDR3 protein: CASSRGQGLGYTF. As DNA, the CDR3 is TGTGCCAGCAGCCGGGGACAGGGGCTCGGCTACACCTTC. V and J are TRBV7-2 and TRBJ1-2; 10 bases match TRBD1. Germline trimming cut 5 bases from V and 8 bases from J; bases unmatched to any gene: 5. Germline loops: CDR1 SGHTA, CDR2 FQGNSA. This CDR3 spans 13 amino acids.

This clonotype was seen more than once but under ten times. The chain links TRBV5-5 to TRBJ2-2; 9 positions match TRBD1. Trimming at V came to 1 base and at J to 4 bases, leaving 2 bases not matched to a gene. The germline V gene encodes CDR1 SGHKS and CDR2 YYEKEE (reference sequence). This CDR3 comprises 15 residues. The CDR3 reads CASSLRQGVTGELFF. The DNA for the CDR3 is TGTGCCAGCAGCTTGAGACAGGGGGTCACCGGGGAGCTGTTTTTT.

A note on this clonotype: The junction does not match germline at one end; this may be a read error. CDR3 residues: CSALGDNNERFF. The CDR3 DNA follows: TGCAGTGCTCTTGGAGACAACAATGAGCGGTTCTTC. The rearrangement uses TRBV20-1 and TRBJ2-1, with unresolved D. Germline V gene sequence: CDR1 DFQATT, CDR2 SNEGSKA (reference sequence). The CDR3 is 12 amino acids.

In this sample, this clonotype turned up many times. This CDR3 reads CASSLLEGNEQFF. Here the CDR3 DNA reads TGCGCCAGCAGCTTGCTGGAAGGCAATGAGCAGTTCTTC. This rearrangement joins TRBV5-1 to TRBJ2-1; no clear D. The CDR3 extends over 13 amino acids. V lost 1 base, J lost 6 bases, and 8 bases lay in between. Germline values: CDR1 SGHRS, CDR2 YFSETQ.

The genes are TRBV18 and TRBJ1-2, with a tentative D call TRBD1 (5 bases). With 1 base removed from V and 1 base from J, the gap between germline ends came to 16 bases. CDR1 is KGHSH and CDR2 is LQKENI in the germline V gene. The CDR3 runs 17 residues. This CDR3 reads CASSPRPGRGGNYGYTF. The DNA for the CDR3 is TGTGCCAGCTCACCACGCCCAGGGCGCGGGGGTAACTATGGCTACACCTTC.

This clonotype showed up just a few times. The chain joins TRBV15 to TRBJ2-7; no reliable D call. Germline-derived CDR1 and CDR2 are LNHNV and YYDKDF (reference sequence). V was clipped by 4 bases and J by 0 bases, with 10 bases between them. The CDR3 is 14 amino acids. CDR3 DNA: TGTGCCACCAGCATCGGGCGATCCTCCTACGAGCAGTACTTC. Its translation is CATSIGRSSYEQYF.

This clonotype was seen a handful of times. The V call is TRBV27, the J call TRBJ2-7; D is ambiguous. This CDR3 comprises 14 residues. Germline V gives CDR1 MNHEY, CDR2 SMNVEV (reference sequence). The V and J ends lost 3 bases and 7 bases respectively, with 16 bases between them. The DNA for the CDR3 is TGTGCCAGCAGTTTTTCGGCGGACGTCCGGGAGCAGTACTTC. Protein product: CASSFSADVREQYF.

J is TRBJ1-1 and V is TRBV20-1; the D is unclear. V shed 2 bases and J shed 11 bases, with 3 bases lying between them. The CDR3 is 8 amino acids. CDR1 is DFQATT, CDR2 SNEGSKA, per germline (reference sequence). The CDR3 protein is CSARNAFF. The CDR3 nucleotides are TGCAGTGCTAGAAATGCTTTCTTT.

There are a few counts of this clonotype. A single base separates this from a much larger clone, so it may be a read error. The chain employs TRBV2 and TRBJ2-5; D gene unclear. CDR3 length: 13 residues. Germline V CDR1 and CDR2: SNHLY, FYNNEI. Trimming took 4 bases from V and 4 from J, leaving 10 bases between them. The CDR3 region has the DNA TGTGCCAGCAGTGGCGGCTTCCGAGAGACCCAGTACTTC. Translated: CASSGGFRETQYF.

In the case of this clonotype: A much larger clone sits a single nucleotide away, making a read error possible. The chain uses TRBV4-3 and TRBJ1-2; TRBD1 matches at 8 bases. Losses at the gene ends were 6 bases for V and 4 bases for J; bases not matched to a gene: 13. Looked up from germline, CDR1 is LGHNA and CDR2 is YSLEER. This CDR3 comprises 16 residues. CDR3 DNA sequence: TGCGCCAGCAGACCAGACACGGACAGGGTGGTCTATGGCTACACCTTC. This translates into CASRPDTDRVVYGYTF.

This clonotype occurred once. The rearrangement joins TRBV2 to TRBJ2-5; D gene unclear. CDR1 is SNHLY and CDR2 is FYNNEI in the germline V gene. The V gene lost 6 bases and the J gene lost 5 bases, with 19 bases spanning the gap. The CDR3 totals 15 residues. Written as DNA, the CDR3 is TGTGCCAGCAGCCTACCCTCTGGCTCTACGGAGACCCAGTACTTC. It translates to CASSLPSGSTETQYF.